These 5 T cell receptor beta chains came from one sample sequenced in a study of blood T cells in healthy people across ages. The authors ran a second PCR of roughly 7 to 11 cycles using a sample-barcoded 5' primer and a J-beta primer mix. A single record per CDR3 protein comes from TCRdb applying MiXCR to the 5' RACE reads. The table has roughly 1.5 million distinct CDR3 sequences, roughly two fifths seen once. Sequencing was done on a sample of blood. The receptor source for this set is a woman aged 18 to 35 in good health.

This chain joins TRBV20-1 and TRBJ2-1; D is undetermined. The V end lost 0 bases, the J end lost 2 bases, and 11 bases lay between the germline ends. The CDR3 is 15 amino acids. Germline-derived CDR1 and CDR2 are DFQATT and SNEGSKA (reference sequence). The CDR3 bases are TGCAGTGCTAGAGATGAAGGAGTCCCCTACAATGAGCAGTTCTTC. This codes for CSARDEGVPYNEQFF.

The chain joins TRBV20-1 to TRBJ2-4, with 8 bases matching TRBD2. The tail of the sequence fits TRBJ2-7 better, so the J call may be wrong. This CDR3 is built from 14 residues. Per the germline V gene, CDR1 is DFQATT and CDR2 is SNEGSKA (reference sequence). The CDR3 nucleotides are TGCAGTGCTGACCCTACTAGCGGAGGTTACGAGCAGTACTTC. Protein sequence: CSADPTSGGYEQYF.

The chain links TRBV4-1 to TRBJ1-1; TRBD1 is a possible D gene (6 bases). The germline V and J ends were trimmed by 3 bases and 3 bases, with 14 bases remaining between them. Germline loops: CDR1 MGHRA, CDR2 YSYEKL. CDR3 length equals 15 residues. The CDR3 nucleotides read TGCGCCAGCAGCCACCCCAGGGGACGGGACACTGAAGCTTTCTTT. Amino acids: CASSHPRGRDTEAFF.

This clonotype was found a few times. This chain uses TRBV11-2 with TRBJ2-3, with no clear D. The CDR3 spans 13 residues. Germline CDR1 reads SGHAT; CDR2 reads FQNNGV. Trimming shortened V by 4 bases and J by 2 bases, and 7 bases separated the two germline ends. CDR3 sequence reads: CASSWTFTDTQYF. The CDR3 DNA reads TGTGCCAGCAGCTGGACGTTCACAGATACGCAGTATTTT.

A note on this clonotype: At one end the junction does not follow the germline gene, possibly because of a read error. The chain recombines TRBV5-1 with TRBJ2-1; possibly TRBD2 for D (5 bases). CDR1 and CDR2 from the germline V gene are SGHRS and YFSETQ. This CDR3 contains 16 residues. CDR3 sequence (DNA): TGCGCCAGCAGCTTGGGATCCGCGGACTCCCACAATGAGCAGTTCTTC. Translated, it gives CASSLGSADSHNEQFF.